This record concerns one T cell receptor (beta chain) sequence. This CDR3 has 15 residues. Germline lookup yields CDR1 SQVTM and CDR2 ANQGSEA. Trimming at V came to 4 bases and at J to 5 bases, leaving 12 bases not matched to a gene. In the authors' workflow: Amplification of reference gene primers provided the estimated nucleated cell counts. Using immunoSEQ multiplex PCR, the repertoire was profiled, and TCRdb retains in-frame clones only, with some absent. V, J and clone size are taken as reported in that table, and D and trimming were inferred from the DNA itself. This table has roughly 200,000 clones, more than 75% appearing once. A Seattle source enrolled patients during active infection and followed them longitudinally. These data belong to a study of blood T cell repertoires in COVID-19. Study details: Sites across the United States, Italy and Spain contributed samples from acute and convalescent COVID-19. PBMCs, B-cell-depleted T cells, or T cells were the source of the cDNA or gDNA that made up the material.

This sequence was found in a woman aged 40 to 50 with COVID-19, enrolled during active disease. Source material: peripheral blood. This sequence joins TRBV29-1 and TRBJ2-5, with 8 bases fitting TRBD1. CDR3 DNA sequence: TGCAGCGTTGTATCTCGACAGGGGATTTCGGAGACCCAGTACTTC. Translated, it gives CSVVSRQGISETQYF.